The T cell receptor beta chain under discussion was sequenced for a study of control samples from healthy donors and cancer patients. The assay was immunoSEQ multiplex PCR, and TCRdb's table has in-frame clones only and misses some. The sample yields roughly 120,000 clones, roughly 91% seen once. This clone has a handful of counts. V dropped 3 bases and J dropped 10 bases, with 19 bases sitting between them. CDR3 length: 15 amino acids. CDR1 MNHEY and CDR2 SMNVEV come from the germline V gene (reference sequence). Material: PBMCs. The chain is built from TRBV27 and TRBJ2-1; weak D call: TRBD1 (6 bases). This clonotype was sampled from a man in his fifties with head and neck cancer. The CDR3, as DNA: TGTGCCAGCAGTTTCCACCAACAGGGAATTAACGAGCAGTTCTTC. As protein: CASSFHQQGINEQFF.